The next 29 T cell receptor beta chains were all read from a single sample in a study of blood T cell repertoires in COVID-19. TCRdb's copy holds only in-frame clones and misses some; the assay was immunoSEQ multiplex PCR. The profile shows roughly 220,000 clones, roughly 88% of them singletons. Material for sequencing was PBMCs or T cells enriched from blood (not recorded which). Every receptor here comes from a woman between 50 and 59 years old with acute COVID-19.

The chain uses TRBV12-1 and TRBJ2-7; the DNA was not compared with TRBD2, the D call given in the table. TRBV12-1 represents a pseudogene. This CDR3 has 15 amino acids. This chain's CDR3 is CASSSSSGSWDEQYF. DNA of the CDR3: TGTGCCAGCAGCTCCTCTAGCGGGAGTTGGGACGAGCAGTACTTC.

This clone was seen once. This chain's CDR3 is CASSYHAGDRSASVNTGELFF. The CDR3 region has the DNA TGTGCCAGCAGTTACCATGCCGGGGACAGGTCGGCTAGCGTGAACACCGGGGAGCTGTTTTTT. V and J are TRBV6-7 and TRBJ2-2; 8 positions agree with TRBD1. Being an ORF, TRBV6-7 has a function that is uncertain. The ends lost 2 bases at V and 1 base at J; junction bases unmatched: 18. The CDR3 consists of 21 residues.

The chain links TRBV11-3 to TRBJ2-1; 11 nucleotides align to TRBD2. The CDR3 runs 18 residues. Germline CDR1 reads SGHNT; CDR2 reads YENEEA. Unmatched junction bases numbered 8, after V lost 1 base and J lost 3 bases. CDR3 bases: TGTGCCAGCAGCTTAGGGATGACTAGCGGGGACCTCTACAATGAGCAGTTCTTC. It yields the protein CASSLGMTSGDLYNEQFF. The whole variable domain, remainder taken from reference TRBV11-3 and TRBJ2-1, is EAGVVQSPRYKIIEKKQPVAFWCNPISGHNTLYWYLQNLGQGPELLIRYENEEAVDDSQLPKDRFSAERLKGVDSTLKIQPAELGDSAVYLCASSLGMTSGDLYNEQFFGPGTRLTVL.

The chain is built from TRBV5-8 and TRBJ2-7; 7 positions match TRBD2. The germline V gene has CDR1 SGHTS and CDR2 YDEGEE. The V and J ends lost 0 bases and 3 bases, in that order; junction bases with no gene match: 0. CDR3 length equals 13 residues. The CDR3 sequence is CASSLGGGYEQYF. In DNA form, the CDR3 reads TGTGCCAGCAGCTTGGGGGGGGGCTACGAGCAGTACTTC. Complete variable domain (other parts from reference TRBV5-8 and TRBJ2-7): EAGVTQSPTHLIKTRGQQATLRCSPISGHTSVYWYQQALGLGLQFLLWYDEGEERNRGNFPPRFSGRQFPNYSSELNVNALELEDSALYLCASSLGGGYEQYFGPGTRLTVT.

The chain is built from TRBV19 and TRBJ2-1; D perhaps matches TRBD2 (6 bases). V shed 4 bases and J shed 10 bases, with 23 bases lying between them. Germline V lookup: CDR1 LNHDA, CDR2 SQIVND (reference sequence). The length of the CDR3 is 16 residues. The CDR3 region has the DNA TGTGCCAGTAGTACCATTCCCGGGACTCCCACCTCAGAGCAGTTCTTC. Amino acids: CASSTIPGTPTSEQFF.

J is TRBJ1-5 and V is TRBV27; a weak D match, TRBD1 (6 bases). The CDR3 contains 15 residues. CDR1 and CDR2 (germline): MNHEY, SMNVEV (reference sequence). The V end was cut by 6 bases, the J end by 1 base, with 13 bases between. CDR3: CASSPLQGSNQPQHF. As DNA, the CDR3 is TGTGCCAGCAGCCCTCTTCAGGGGAGCAATCAGCCCCAGCATTTT.

The chain links TRBV5-6 to TRBJ2-1; unclear D gene. With 1 base removed from V and 3 bases from J, the gap between germline ends came to 11 bases. Per the germline V gene, CDR1 is SGHDT and CDR2 is YYEEEE. The CDR3 is 15 residues long. The CDR3 nucleotides are TGTGCCAGCAGCTTGTCGAGGCTATTCTACAATGAGCAGTTCTTC. Amino acid sequence: CASSLSRLFYNEQFF.

This chain joins TRBV28 and TRBJ2-7; the match to TRBD2 covers 7 bases. Germline V gene lookup returns CDR1 MDHEN and CDR2 SYDVKM. The ends lost 9 bases at V and 0 bases at J; junction bases unmatched: 11. The CDR3 sequence is 15 residues long. This chain's CDR3 is CASNLQRGFSYEQYF. The CDR3 nucleotides are TGTGCCAGTAACCTCCAGCGGGGTTTCTCCTACGAGCAGTACTTC.

This chain connects TRBV7-9 to TRBJ1-4, with 8 bases that match TRBD1. CDR1 is SEHNR, CDR2 FQNEAQ, per germline (reference sequence). V shed 1 base, J shed 2 bases, and the junction held 12 bases outside the gene matches. This CDR3 is built from 19 residues. The CDR3 loop is CASSLGDRGFPSTNEKLFF. CDR3 nucleotide sequence: TGTGCCAGCAGCTTAGGCGACAGGGGATTCCCTTCGACTAATGAAAAACTGTTTTTT.

This chain links TRBV6-6 with TRBJ2-7; D gene unclear. This CDR3 has 14 amino acids. The germline V gene has CDR1 MNHNY and CDR2 SVGAGI (reference sequence). Trimming cost V 0 bases and J 2 bases, with 8 bases left between them. The CDR3 DNA sequence: TGTGCCAGCAGTTACTCGACTCCTCCCTACGAGCAGTACTTC. Protein: CASSYSTPPYEQYF.

The J gene is TRBJ2-7, the V gene TRBV7-8, with a possible D match to TRBD2 (6 bases). V gave up 5 bases and J gave up 4 bases, with 18 bases separating them. The CDR3 spans 15 residues. Germline V gives CDR1 SGHVS, CDR2 FQNEAQ. CDR3 amino acids: CASSPLWGVGYEQYF. CDR3 nucleotides: TGTGCCAGCAGCCCTTTATGGGGGGTCGGATACGAGCAGTACTTC.

The gene calls are TRBV7-8 and TRBJ2-1; 7 nucleotides agree with TRBD2. The CDR3 runs to 16 residues. The ends lost 2 bases at V and 3 bases at J; junction bases unmatched: 7. Germline V gives CDR1 SGHVS, CDR2 FQNEAQ. CDR3 sequence reads: CASSLLRTRLYNEQFF. Here the CDR3 DNA reads TGTGCCAGCAGCTTACTCCGGACTAGACTCTACAATGAGCAGTTCTTC. Full variable domain (missing parts from reference TRBV7-8 and TRBJ2-1): GAGVSQSPRYKVAKRGQDVALRCDPISGHVSLFWYQQALGQGPEFLTYFQNEAQLDKSGLPSDRFFAERPEGSVSTLKIQRTQQEDSAVYLCASSLLRTRLYNEQFFGPGTRLTVL.

This chain connects TRBV14 to TRBJ1-1; TRBD1 might be the D (5 bases). The CDR3 totals 16 residues. The germline V gene encodes CDR1 SGHDN and CDR2 FVKESK. V was pared by 0 bases and J by 0 bases, with 11 bases between. CDR3 sequence: CASSQDWGRLNTEAFF. CDR3 DNA: TGTGCCAGCAGCCAAGATTGGGGCCGACTGAACACTGAAGCTTTCTTT.

V gene TRBV30 combines with J gene TRBJ2-7, with D perhaps matching TRBD1 (6 bases). V was trimmed by 7 bases and J by 3 bases, leaving 22 bases between them. This CDR3 has 15 amino acids. Germline lookup yields CDR1 GTSNPN and CDR2 SVGIG (reference sequence). Written as DNA, the CDR3 is TGTGCCTCATCCTTCGCAGTGACAGGTCGCTACGAGCAGTACTTC. This translates into CASSFAVTGRYEQYF.

This clone turned up a few times. V gene TRBV18 combines with J gene TRBJ2-7; 11 bases agree with TRBD1. Germline CDR1 and CDR2: KGHSH and LQKENI. This CDR3 is built from 16 residues. Germline trimming cut 4 bases from V and 7 bases from J; bases unmatched to any gene: 12. The CDR3 loop reads CASSLSPGQGAREQYF. CDR3 bases: TGTGCCAGCTCACTATCTCCAGGACAGGGGGCCCGGGAGCAGTACTTC.

V gene TRBV7-8 combines with J gene TRBJ1-2, with D perhaps TRBD1 (5 bases). The V gene lost 5 bases and the J gene lost 2 bases, with 12 bases spanning the gap. The CDR3 is 14 residues long. Per germline, CDR1 SGHVS and CDR2 FQNEAQ. The CDR3 loop reads CASSVKRGNYGYTF. CDR3 coding DNA: TGTGCCAGCAGCGTAAAACGGGGGAACTATGGCTACACCTTC.

The J gene is TRBJ1-2, the V gene TRBV27; D is ambiguous. CDR1 is MNHEY and CDR2 is SMNVEV in the germline V gene (reference sequence). Trimming pared 2 bases from V and 4 bases from J, leaving 11 bases between. This CDR3 contains 14 residues. The CDR3 nucleotides read TGTGCCAGCAGTTTAATTGGGCCACCCTATGGCTACACCTTC. Its protein product is CASSLIGPPYGYTF.

V gene TRBV18 combines with J gene TRBJ1-4; a weak D match, TRBD1 (6 bases). The CDR3 spans 14 residues. Trimming left V 3 bases short and J 3 bases short, with 8 bases between. Germline-derived CDR1 and CDR2 are KGHSH and LQKENI. The CDR3 reads CASSPTGANEKLFF. In DNA, the CDR3 is TGTGCCAGCTCACCGACAGGTGCTAATGAAAAACTGTTTTTT.

The rearrangement links TRBV3-1 (or the pseudogene TRBV3-2) to TRBJ1-3; D is possibly TRBD1 (5 bases). Germline V gives CDR1 LGHDT, CDR2 YNNKEL (reference sequence). V was cut by 2 bases and J by 3 bases, with 8 bases left in between. The CDR3 sequence is 14 residues long. CDR3 coding DNA: TGTGCCAGCAGCCAACAGGGATTTGGAAACACCATATATTTT. The encoded protein is CASSQQGFGNTIYF.

This clone occurred a few times. The chain employs TRBV4-1 and TRBJ1-1; TRBD1 agrees at 8 bases. This CDR3 has 13 residues. Germline trimming cut 4 bases from V and 8 bases from J; bases unmatched to any gene: 6. Germline V gives CDR1 MGHRA, CDR2 YSYEKL. CDR3 DNA: TGCGCCAGCAGCCTTGGACAGGGATTGGAAGCTTTCTTT. Its translation: CASSLGQGLEAFF.

CDR3 coding DNA: TGTGCCAGCAGCCCGACGGGGGGAGGGAGGAATGAGCAGTTCTTC. Protein product: CASSPTGGGRNEQFF. The gene calls are TRBV7-9 and TRBJ2-1; TRBD2 agrees at 7 bases. Per the germline V gene, CDR1 is SEHNR and CDR2 is FQNEAQ (reference sequence). The CDR3 contains 15 residues. V lost 5 bases, J lost 7 bases, and 11 bases stayed unmatched.

J is TRBJ1-2 and V is TRBV11-1; 11 nucleotides agree with TRBD1. With 2 bases clipped from V and 8 bases from J, the junction kept 7 bases outside the gene matches. The CDR3 is 15 residues long. Germline V gene data show CDR1 as SGHAT and CDR2 as FQDESV (reference sequence). Written as DNA, the CDR3 is TGTGCCAGCAGCTTAAGGACAGGGGGCACTCGGGGCTACACCTTC. Protein product: CASSLRTGGTRGYTF.

The J gene is TRBJ2-2, the V gene TRBV3-1 (or the pseudogene TRBV3-2); no firm D call. Per the germline V gene, CDR1 is LGHDT and CDR2 is YNNKEL (reference sequence). The CDR3 is made up of 14 amino acids. With 1 base removed from V and 5 bases from J, the gap between germline ends came to 8 bases. CDR3 DNA sequence: TGTGCCAGCAGCCAAGCCCCAGGAACCGGGGAGCTGTTTTTT. Translation: CASSQAPGTGELFF.

The gene calls are TRBV4-1 and TRBJ2-4; 9 bases are shared with TRBD2. Germline lookup yields CDR1 MGHRA and CDR2 YSYEKL. J was trimmed by 9 bases and V by 0 bases; bases with no gene match: 3. The CDR3 length is 14 residues. The CDR3 sequence is CASSQDGGGGIQYF. In nucleotides, the CDR3 is TGCGCCAGCAGCCAAGATGGCGGGGGGGGCATTCAGTACTTC.

The chain couples TRBV19 to TRBJ1-2, with TRBD1 matching over 10 bases. The V segment lost 6 bases and the J segment 3 bases; nucleotides outside the gene matches: 4. The CDR3 extends over 14 amino acids. Germline CDR1 is LNHDA and CDR2 is SQIVND (reference sequence). CDR3 bases: TGTGCCAGTAGGACAGGGGGCTCCGACTATGGCTACACCTTC. Translating it yields CASRTGGSDYGYTF.

J is TRBJ2-4 and V is TRBV5-1; a possible D gene is TRBD2 (7 bases). In germline, CDR1 is SGHRS, CDR2 YFSETQ. The CDR3 has 14 residues. V lost 6 bases, J lost 6 bases, and 16 bases lay in between. The CDR3 sequence: CASTVGGGVNIQYF. CDR3 bases: TGCGCCAGCACGGTGGGAGGGGGAGTAAACATTCAGTACTTC.

This rearrangement joins TRBV2 to TRBJ2-6, with TRBD1 matching 7 bases. Germline CDR1 SNHLY, CDR2 FYNNEI. J lost 4 bases, V lost 4 bases, and 4 bases had no gene match. This CDR3 has 15 amino acids. As DNA, the CDR3 is TGTGCCAGCAGTGGGGACAGTACGGGGGCCAACGTCCTGACTTTC. Protein product: CASSGDSTGANVLTF.

The chain is built from TRBV5-1 and TRBJ2-5; TRBD1 matches at 10 bases. This CDR3 spans 16 amino acids. Losses at the gene ends were 5 bases for V and 3 bases for J; bases not matched to a gene: 10. Germline values: CDR1 SGHRS, CDR2 YFSETQ. The CDR3 reads CASRGSPGTGEETQYF. As DNA, the CDR3 is TGCGCCAGCAGAGGGTCCCCCGGGACAGGGGAAGAGACCCAGTACTTC.

The chain links TRBV6-1 to TRBJ1-4; D uncertain. Trimming stripped 4 bases from V and 0 bases from J, with 12 bases between. The CDR3 is 16 residues long. CDR1 and CDR2 from the germline V gene are MNHNS and SASEGT. This CDR3 is CASSGGGLATNEKLFF. CDR3 in DNA: TGTGCCAGCAGTGGCGGTGGACTTGCAACTAATGAAAAACTGTTTTTT.